Below, one T cell receptor beta chain is given with its context. This clonotype was counted ten times or more. This clone's antigen is unknown. No much larger clone exists at a distance of one base, and base qualities are not known. cDNA was synthesized by template-switch 5'RACE using a primer carrying a 10-nucleotide random unique molecular identifier by which each TCR transcript was tagged. Over 180 million TCR-beta sequences, covering 15-18 subjects, were produced in each sequencing run. The RNeasy kit was used for extraction of total RNA. The KAPA Real-time Library Amplification kit was used to amplify TCR-beta VDJ regions with primers targeting the TCR constant region and the 5'RACE anchor. Sample indexes and Illumina adaptors were added in a first PCR, and a second PCR then increased library yield. After Ampure bead purification, the roughly 650 bp TCR product was size-selected on a 2% E-gel SizeSelection system. Before pooling, library quality was assessed on a Bioanalyzer, concentration was determined with Qubit, and library quantification was performed with the Kapa Library Quantification kit. An Illumina HiSeq 2500 sequenced the libraries paired-end 2 x 150 bp. To increase sequence diversity, about 25-31% phiX was spiked into each library pool. The authors' pipeline ran thus. The quality-filtered reads were processed with the UMI-based MiGEC pipeline, whose error correction step removed more than 80% of the raw TCR sequences. IMGT germline references were used for alignment of VDJ genes, and clonotypes were defined by a unique CDR3 amino acid sequence together with V-J genes. VDJtools evaluated clonal expansion, Shannon diversity and CDR3 relatedness (CalcPairwiseDistances, ClusterSamples); CLCbio workbench built phylogenetic trees. Expanded clones were defined as having at least 8 unique UMIs, based on coefficient-of-variation modelling across technical triplicates. In TCRdb, the public reads were trimmed at Q25 with fastp and aligned with MiXCR, with productive beta chains retained. Identical CDR3 proteins give one entry, which carries the most common genes and DNA. It is TCRdb's table, rather than the study itself, that gives the V and J calls and clone size. The sample profile shows about 24,000 distinct CDR3 sequences; 13% of them were found once. The biggest ten clones account for around 5.5% of the sample.

Taken with the paper, the label for time point translates to: technical triplicate 1. For the sorted-subset TCR libraries, the starting material was about 930,000 sorted CD4+ or CD8+ T cells. Peripheral blood was subjected to Ficoll-Hypaque density gradient centrifugation to isolate PBMCs, which were then cryopreserved in liquid nitrogen. Paired sorted CD4+ and CD8+ subsets came from healthy controls, HAM/TSP patients and MS patients. The V end gives up 0 bases and the J end 9 bases, leaving 11 bases in the junction not matched to a gene. The germline V gene (reference sequence) sets CDR1 to LGHDT and CDR2 to YNNKEL. Including the terminal cysteine and phenylalanine, the CDR3 comprises 16 residues. The read is trimmed to its CDR3 DNA, 48 bases read in frame from base 1. These data are taken from a study of neurological immune-mediated disorders (dated by TCRdb to about 2019). Study-level background: Peripheral blood TCR-beta repertoires from patients with HTLV-I-associated myelopathy (HAM/TSP), patients with multiple sclerosis, and healthy controls were compared in the study using UMI-based sequencing. Alongside PBMC samples, the set of 80 to 130 TCR-beta libraries contained longitudinal samples, technical triplicates, and paired CD4+ and CD8+ T-cell subsets that had been sorted. Technical triplicate libraries were sequenced to precisely calculate the variability in frequency of each individual clone. The cohort was made up of 68 subjects, consisting of some 14 HAM/TSP patients, approximately 35 multiple sclerosis patients and about 20 healthy controls.

On the study overall, not on this receptor specifically: TCR clonal expansion was highest in HAM/TSP patients and lowest in MS patients, with MS patients falling below even healthy controls. No identical CDR3 amino acid sequences were found to be shared among expanded clones across subjects, suggesting that TCR-beta repertoires were private in all groups.

The chain was built from TRBV3-1 and TRBJ2-3, and TRBD2 aligns with 8 junction nucleotides. The sequenced sample was CD4+ T cells from blood. The receptor was derived from a female donor with HTLV-1-associated myelopathy (HAM/TSP). The CDR3 loop reads CASSQDAPRGEVTQYF. The DNA reads as follows: TGTGCCAGCAGCCAAGACGCCCCGCGGGGGGAGGTGACGCAGTATTTT.